A selection of T cell receptor beta chains follows, all from one sample in a study of CD8+ T cells in alopecia areata. Here immunoSEQ multiplex PCR was the method, and the copy in TCRdb shows in-frame clones only, minus some. The table records fewer than 100,000 clones, about 71% of them present only once. The source was CD8+ T cells sorted from blood, collected at roughly week 45, from a patient treated with tofacitinib. The receptors stem from a human donor with alopecia areata. Each CDR3 is given with its conserved first and last residue. A D gene is named only where the DNA matches it firmly. Clone size is given for some rows only: seen once, a few or many times, or a class if the clone is expanded.

abundance,j_gene,d_gene,v_gene,CDR3aa,CDR3nt
NA,TRBJ2-1,TRBD1,TRBV29-1,CSVEGGTGVDNEQFF,TGCAGCGTTGAAGGGGGGACAGGGGTTGACAATGAGCAGTTCTTC
NA,TRBJ1-2,NA,TRBV2,CASPGGVGYGYTF,TGTGCCAGTCCCGGGGGTGTGGGCTATGGCTACACCTTC
NA,TRBJ1-5,TRBD1,TRBV16,CASSQLKGQQNQPQHF,TGTGCCAGCAGCCAGTTAAAGGGACAGCAGAATCAGCCCCAGCATTTT
NA,TRBJ2-2,NA,TRBV6-6,CASSYISGNTGELFF,TGTGCCAGCAGTTACATAAGCGGGAACACCGGGGAGCTGTTTTTT
NA,TRBJ1-1,NA,TRBV7-8,CASSLGRFIGEDTEAFF,TGTGCCAGCAGCTTAGGGCGTTTTATTGGGGAGGACACTGAAGCTTTCTTT
NA,TRBJ2-2,NA,TRBV7-6,CASSLVQGAGELFF,TGTGCCAGCAGCTTAGTTCAGGGAGCCGGGGAGCTGTTTTTT
NA,TRBJ1-1,NA,TRBV12-5,CASGLVSGRDAEAFF,TGTGCTAGTGGTTTGGTATCGGGGAGGGACGCTGAAGCTTTCTTT
NA,TRBJ1-5,TRBD1,TRBV9,CASSAGQGLNQPQHF,TGTGCCAGCAGCGCGGGACAGGGGCTTAATCAGCCCCAGCATTTT
NA,TRBJ1-2,NA,TRBV9,CASSVAENYGYTF,TGTGCCAGCAGCGTTGCAGAGAACTATGGCTACACCTTC
few,TRBJ2-2,NA,TRBV29-1,CSAFGNTGELFF,TGCAGCGCCTTTGGGAACACCGGGGAGCTGTTTTTT
few,TRBJ1-6,NA,TRBV11-2,CASSLEGRGNSPLHF,TGTGCCAGCAGCTTAGAGGGACGGGGAAATTCACCCCTCCACTTT
NA,TRBJ2-5,NA,TRBV7-2,CASSLGLRETQYF,TGTGCCAGCAGCTTAGGGCTACGGGAGACCCAGTACTTC
few,TRBJ1-2,NA,TRBV7-7,CASSQVSLATDYGYTF,TGCGCCAGCAGCCAAGTTTCGCTAGCCACAGACTATGGCTACACCTTC
NA,TRBJ1-1,NA,TRBV5-1,CASSFTDTEAFF,TGCGCCAGCAGCTTTACGGACACTGAAGCTTTCTTT
once,TRBJ1-2,TRBD1,TRBV4-1,CASSQGGQQGYTF,TGCGCCAGCAGCCAAGGGGGACAGCAGGGCTACACCTTC
NA,TRBJ1-6,TRBD1,TRBV7-2,CASIDRGVEGTLHF,TGTGCCAGCATCGACAGGGGAGTTGAGGGGACCCTCCACTTT
NA,TRBJ1-2,TRBD1,TRBV4-3,CASSQDLSGGFPYGYTF,TGCGCCAGCAGCCAAGATCTTTCAGGGGGCTTTCCCTATGGCTACACCTTC
NA,TRBJ2-1,NA,TRBV5-6,CASSLQVREQFF,TGTGCCAGCAGCTTGCAGGTTCGGGAGCAGTTCTTC
NA,TRBJ1-6,NA,TRBV6-4,CASSDSTQGNSPLHF,TGTGCCAGCAGTGACTCCACTCAGGGGAATTCACCCCTCCACTTT
NA,TRBJ1-2,NA,TRBV30,CACLAGDPNYGYTF,TGTGCCTGTTTGGCAGGGGATCCTAACTATGGCTACACCTTC
NA,TRBJ1-1,TRBD1,TRBV29-1,CSFHDRDHSTEAFF,TGCAGCTTTCACGACAGGGATCATAGCACTGAAGCTTTCTTT
NA,TRBJ2-7,TRBD1,TRBV19,CASSMQRAGGFNEQYF,TGTGCCAGTAGTATGCAAAGGGCAGGGGGCTTTAACGAGCAGTACTTC
once,TRBJ1-2,NA,TRBV7-2,CASSLYPRDTPMDYGYTF,TGTGCCAGCAGCTTATACCCCCGGGATACTCCTATGGACTATGGCTACACCTTC
NA,TRBJ1-2,TRBD1,TRBV19,CASAPRHGQGKNYGYTF,TGTGCCAGCGCCCCACGCCACGGACAGGGGAAGAACTATGGCTACACCTTC
NA,TRBJ1-2,NA,TRBV4-3,CASSQESNYGYTF,TGCGCCAGCAGCCAAGAGTCTAACTATGGCTACACCTTC
once,TRBJ2-3,NA,TRBV7-2,CASNGRRGRANTDTQYF,TGTGCCAGCAATGGACGTCGGGGGCGGGCCAACACAGATACGCAGTATTTT
once,TRBJ2-7,TRBD2,TRBV11-2,CASSTAGSSYEQYF,TGTGCCAGCAGCACAGCGGGGAGCTCCTACGAGCAGTACTTC
NA,TRBJ2-3,NA,TRBV9,CASSPSDGTDTQYF,TGTGCCAGCAGCCCCTCGGACGGCACAGATACGCAGTATTTT